This entry lists 3 T cell receptor beta chains sequenced from one sample in a study of Tregs in tolerant kidney transplant recipients. Data came from immunoSEQ multiplex PCR; TCRdb stores just in-frame clones and leaves some out. The sample lists tens of thousands of clones, around 90% occurring once. The specimen comprised Tregs from blood, sampled before the transplant. These receptors were collected from a human donor who received a combined kidney and bone marrow transplant.

The V gene is TRBV19, the J gene TRBJ1-4; D is ambiguous. There are 13 residues in the CDR3. The germline V gene encodes CDR1 LNHDA and CDR2 SQIVND (reference sequence). Trimming cost V 7 bases and J 0 bases, with 6 bases left between them. The CDR3 loop is CASKFATNEKLFF. CDR3 coding DNA: TGTGCCAGTAAATTCGCAACTAATGAAAAACTGTTTTTT.

This sequence joins TRBV9 and TRBJ2-5, with 10 bases fitting TRBD2. With 0 bases clipped from V and 5 bases from J, the junction kept 4 bases outside the gene matches. In germline, CDR1 is SGDLS, CDR2 YYNGEE. This CDR3 has 15 residues. The CDR3 loop reads CASSVELAGWETQYF. The CDR3 DNA sequence: TGTGCCAGCAGCGTAGAACTAGCGGGATGGGAGACCCAGTACTTC.

This clone was recorded once. The chain employs TRBV18 and TRBJ1-2; 7 positions agree with TRBD1. The CDR3 contains 18 residues. The germline V gene has CDR1 KGHSH and CDR2 LQKENI. V lost 1 base, J lost 8 bases, and 19 bases stayed unmatched. The CDR3 DNA reads TGTGCCAGCTCACCACGAAGTACAGGGGCTAAAACCCCCCCGGGCTACACCTTC. Its translation: CASSPRSTGAKTPPGYTF.